These T cell receptor beta chains were read from a single sample in a study of blood T cell repertoires in COVID-19. Repertoires were generated with immunoSEQ multiplex PCR, while TCRdb's copy carries only in-frame clones and drops some. The repertoire has about 210,000 clones, approximately 83% of them found once; the top ten carry about 2.5%. The sample comprised peripheral blood. These receptors all stem from a woman between 40 and 55 years old with active or convalescent COVID-19. Both conserved end residues are part of each CDR3. D genes are given only for firm matches. The size entry is marked missing in some rows and otherwise reads once, few, many or a size class.

V gene	D gene	clone size	J gene	CDR3 DNA	CDR3 protein
TRBV10-3	NA	NA	TRBJ1-1	TGTGCCATCAGTGAGTCAGACAGCCGGGTGACTGAAGCTTTCTTT	CAISESDSRVTEAFF
TRBV29-1	NA	NA	TRBJ1-2	TGCAGCGTTGCGCCTAAATTATCTAACTATGGCTACACCTTC	CSVAPKLSNYGYTF
TRBV7-2	TRBD1	few	TRBJ1-5	TGTGCCAGCAGCCCGCCGGGACAGGGTAAACAGCCCCAGCATTTT	CASSPPGQGKQPQHF
TRBV28	NA	NA	TRBJ2-7	TGTGCCATCGGGGGTGGTAGGACCTACGAGCAGTACTTC	CAIGGGRTYEQYF
TRBV7-8	TRBD1	NA	TRBJ1-5	TGTGCCAGCAGTTCGGACAGGCAAGTGAATCAGCCCCAGCATTTT	CASSSDRQVNQPQHF
TRBV7-8	NA	NA	TRBJ1-1	TGTGCCAGCAGCTTTGGAGGGAACACTGAAGCTTTCTTT	CASSFGGNTEAFF
TRBV21-1	NA	NA	TRBJ2-2	TGTGCCAGCAGCAAAATGTCACAGCCGAACACCGGGGAGCTGTTTTTT	CASSKMSQPNTGELFF
TRBV27	NA	few	TRBJ2-1	TGTGCCAGCACCACTGGCAATGAGCAGTTCTTC	CASTTGNEQFF
TRBV14	NA	NA	TRBJ1-2	TGTGCCAGCAGCCAAGCTAGGACAGTCGGTGGCTACACCTTC	CASSQARTVGGYTF
TRBV3-1/TRBV3-2	NA	NA	TRBJ1-5	TGTGCCAGCAGCCCTCAGGGGAATCAGCCCCAGCATTTT	CASSPQGNQPQHF
TRBV10-2	TRBD1	NA	TRBJ1-5	TGCGCCAGCCGGGTGGCAGGGGGCGATCAGCCCCAGCATTTT	CASRVAGGDQPQHF
TRBV4-1	TRBD1	NA	TRBJ1-2	TGCGCCAGCAGCCGAACAGGGGCGCGTCAACGAAGGAATGGCTACACCTTC	CASSRTGARQRRNGYTF
TRBV4-3	TRBD1	NA	TRBJ2-4	TGCGCCAGCAGCCAAGGTTCTAACAGGGGCGGGAACATTCAGTACTTC	CASSQGSNRGGNIQYF
TRBV6-5	NA	NA	TRBJ1-2	TGTGCCAGCGGTACCCTGGGGGGGGCAAACACCTTC	CASGTLGGANTF
TRBV2	NA	NA	TRBJ1-5	TGTGCCAGCAGCTTGGACACCAGCAATCAGCCCCAGCATTTT	CASSLDTSNQPQHF
TRBV10-3	TRBD2	NA	TRBJ2-3	TGTGCCATCAGCATTACTAGCGGGGGGGGCACAGATACGCAGTATTTT	CAISITSGGGTDTQYF
TRBV6-2/TRBV6-3	NA	NA	TRBJ2-5	TGTGCCAGCAGTCCCCCCGTGGGGCGACTAGGATCTTTAGAAGAGACCCAGTACTTC	CASSPPVGRLGSLEETQYF
TRBV29-1	NA	NA	TRBJ2-7	TGCAGCGTTGAATCGGGGGATTCGGACGAGCAGTACTTC	CSVESGDSDEQYF
TRBV24-1	NA	NA	TRBJ1-6	TGTGCCACCAGTGATTTTCCGGGGTCCCATAATTCACCCCTCCACTTT	CATSDFPGSHNSPLHF
TRBV27	NA	NA	TRBJ1-2	TGTGCCAGCAGTTTATCCCAGGGAAATATCGGCTACACCTTC	CASSLSQGNIGYTF
TRBV7-3	NA	NA	TRBJ2-5	TGTGCCAGCAGCTCTGGGGGCCGGGAGACCCAGTACTTC	CASSSGGRETQYF
TRBV9	NA	NA	TRBJ1-2	TGTGCCAGCAGACAAGGGGATGGCTACACCTTC	CASRQGDGYTF
TRBV15	NA	NA	TRBJ1-2	TGTGCCACCAGCAGAGATTCACAGGCTTATGGCTACACCTTC	CATSRDSQAYGYTF
TRBV19	TRBD2	once	TRBJ2-1	TGTGCCAGTAGGATGACTAGCGGGAGGTACAATGAGCAGTTCTTC	CASRMTSGRYNEQFF
TRBV6-5	NA	NA	TRBJ1-1	TGTGCCAGCAGTTTTTCAGGGAACACTGAAGCTTTCTTT	CASSFSGNTEAFF
TRBV7-7	TRBD1	NA	TRBJ1-2	TGTGCTAGCAGCCTTAACTTGGGACAGGCCCCCTCAGAGGGCTACACCTTC	CASSLNLGQAPSEGYTF
TRBV10-3	TRBD1	NA	TRBJ2-2	TGTGCCATCGACGGACAGGGGGGCGCGAACACCGGGGAGCTGTTTTTT	CAIDGQGGANTGELFF
TRBV5-4	NA	medium-sized	TRBJ2-3	TGTGCCAGCAGCTTTGGGGCAGGAGGGCCAGATACGCAGTATTTT	CASSFGAGGPDTQYF
TRBV5-1	TRBD2	few	TRBJ2-7	TGCGCCAGCAGATCCGGGACTAGCGTAACCTACGAGCAGTACTTC	CASRSGTSVTYEQYF
TRBV7-9	TRBD2	NA	TRBJ2-7	TGTGCCAGCAGCTTGTTGGGACTAGCGGGAGACTACGAGCAGTACTTC	CASSLLGLAGDYEQYF
TRBV3-1/TRBV3-2	NA	NA	TRBJ2-1	TGTGCCAGCAGCCAAGATCCACTTGAGCAGTTCTTC	CASSQDPLEQFF
TRBV11-3	TRBD1	NA	TRBJ2-7	TGTGCCAGCAGCTGGGACAGGTACTACTACGAGCAGTACTTC	CASSWDRYYYEQYF
TRBV7-3	NA	once	TRBJ2-5	TGTGCCAGCAGCTCCGGACTACCCCAAGAGACCCAGTACTTC	CASSSGLPQETQYF
TRBV7-2	NA	NA	TRBJ2-3	TGTGCCAGCAGCTTATCTACGTGGGGTGGAGGGACGCAGTATTTT	CASSLSTWGGGTQYF
TRBV2	NA	few	TRBJ2-5	TGTGCCAGCAAGCGACTCGAGACCCAGTACTTC	CASKRLETQYF
TRBV5-8	NA	NA	TRBJ2-1	TGTGCCAGCAGCCGGGGGGAGCAGTTCTTC	CASSRGEQFF
TRBV2	TRBD1	NA	TRBJ1-2	TGTGCCAGACGTGCGGGGGACAGGGGGTATTCCTATGGCTACACCTTC	CARRAGDRGYSYGYTF
TRBV7-9	TRBD1	NA	TRBJ1-3	TGTGCCAGCAGCCCCTCGGACAGGGAATATTTT	CASSPSDREYF
TRBV4-1	NA	NA	TRBJ2-3	TGCGCCAGCAGCAAGCAGTGGGGGCCTGATGAGGATACGCAGTATTTT	CASSKQWGPDEDTQYF
TRBV30	NA	NA	TRBJ2-1	TGTGCCTGGACAGGAGCGGCAATTCCCTACAATGAGCAGTTCTTC	CAWTGAAIPYNEQFF
TRBV10-3	NA	NA	TRBJ1-3	TGTGCCATCAGTGGGGGCACAGGGCAGCGCTCTGGAAACACCATATATTTT	CAISGGTGQRSGNTIYF
TRBV28	NA	few	TRBJ1-3	TGTGCCAGCAGCCTAACCACCTCTGGAAACACCATATATTTT	CASSLTTSGNTIYF